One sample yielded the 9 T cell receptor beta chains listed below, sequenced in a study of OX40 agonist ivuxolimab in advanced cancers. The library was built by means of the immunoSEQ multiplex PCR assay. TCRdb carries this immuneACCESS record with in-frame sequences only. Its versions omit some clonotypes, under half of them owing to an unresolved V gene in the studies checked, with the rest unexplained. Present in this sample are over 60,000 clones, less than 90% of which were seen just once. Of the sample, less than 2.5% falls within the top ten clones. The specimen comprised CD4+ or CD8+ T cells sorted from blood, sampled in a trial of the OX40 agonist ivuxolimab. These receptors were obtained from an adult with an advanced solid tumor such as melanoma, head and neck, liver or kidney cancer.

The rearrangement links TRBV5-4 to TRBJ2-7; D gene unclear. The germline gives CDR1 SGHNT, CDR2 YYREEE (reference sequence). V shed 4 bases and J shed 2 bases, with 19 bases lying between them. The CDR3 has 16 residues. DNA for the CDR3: TGTGCCAGCAGCCCGGGTTTCGGCAGCAGGACCTACGAGCAGTACTTC. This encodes CASSPGFGSRTYEQYF. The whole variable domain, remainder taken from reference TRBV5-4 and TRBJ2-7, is ETGVTQSPTHLIKTRGQQVTLRCSSQSGHNTVSWYQQALGQGPQFIFQYYREEENGRGNFPPRFSGLQFPNYSSELNVNALELDDSALYLCASSPGFGSRTYEQYFGPGTRLTVT.

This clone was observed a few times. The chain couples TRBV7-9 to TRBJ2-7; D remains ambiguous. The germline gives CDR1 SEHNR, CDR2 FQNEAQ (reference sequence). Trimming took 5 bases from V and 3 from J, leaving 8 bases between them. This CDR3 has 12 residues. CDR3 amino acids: CASSPTIYEQYF. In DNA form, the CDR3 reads TGTGCCAGCAGCCCAACAATCTACGAGCAGTACTTC.

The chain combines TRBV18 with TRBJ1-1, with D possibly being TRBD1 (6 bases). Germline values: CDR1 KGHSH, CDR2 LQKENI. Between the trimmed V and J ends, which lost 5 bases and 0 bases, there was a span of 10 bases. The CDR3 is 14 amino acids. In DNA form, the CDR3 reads TGTGCCAGCTCAGCGGGGGCCATGAACACTGAAGCTTTCTTT. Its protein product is CASSAGAMNTEAFF.

CDR3 bases: TGTGCCAGCAGTTTTACTAGCGGGAGTCTCGAGCAGTACTTC. Translating it yields CASSFTSGSLEQYF. This chain connects TRBV14 to TRBJ2-7; 11 nucleotides agree with TRBD2. This CDR3 is built from 14 residues. Germline V gives CDR1 SGHDN, CDR2 FVKESK. Trimming removed 6 bases from V and 6 bases from J; junction bases left unmatched: 7.

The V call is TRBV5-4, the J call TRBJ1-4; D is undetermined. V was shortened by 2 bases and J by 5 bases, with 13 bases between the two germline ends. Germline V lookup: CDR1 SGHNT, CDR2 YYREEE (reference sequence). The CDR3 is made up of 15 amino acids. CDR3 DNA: TGTGCCAGCAGCTTTGGGGTTGGGCTAAATGAAAAACTGTTTTTT. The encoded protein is CASSFGVGLNEKLFF.

The DNA for the CDR3 is TGCGCCAGCAGTCCAGCCGGGACAGGGACCTACGAGCAGTACTTC. Its protein product is CASSPAGTGTYEQYF. The rearrangement uses TRBV5-1 and TRBJ2-7; TRBD1 matches 9 bases. From germline, CDR1 is SGHRS and CDR2 YFSETQ. The junction had 8 bases not matched to a gene; V was cut back by 5 bases and J by 2 bases. The CDR3 sequence is 15 residues long.

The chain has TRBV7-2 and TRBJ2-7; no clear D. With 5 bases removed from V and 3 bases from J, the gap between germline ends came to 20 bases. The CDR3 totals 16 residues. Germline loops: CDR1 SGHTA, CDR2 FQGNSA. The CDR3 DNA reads TGTGCCAGCAGCCAGATGGGTACCGTAAGCCTCTACGAGCAGTACTTC. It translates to CASSQMGTVSLYEQYF.

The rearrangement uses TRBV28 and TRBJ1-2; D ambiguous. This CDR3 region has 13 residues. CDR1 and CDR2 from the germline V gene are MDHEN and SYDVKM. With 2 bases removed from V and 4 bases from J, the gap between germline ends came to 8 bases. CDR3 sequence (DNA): TGTGCCAGCAGTTTACAGGCCCTCTATGGCTACACCTTC. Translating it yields CASSLQALYGYTF.

The CDR3 DNA is TGCAGCGTGGGAATCAACACTGAAGCTTTCTTT. Protein sequence: CSVGINTEAFF. The chain couples TRBV29-1 to TRBJ1-1; no reliable D call. There are 11 residues in the CDR3. Germline V gives CDR1 SQVTM, CDR2 ANQGSEA. The V gene lost 6 bases and the J gene lost 2 bases, with 7 bases spanning the gap.